These 12 T cell receptor beta chains share one sample of origin, sequenced in a study of memory CD4+ T cells and cytomegalovirus serostatus. The sort gate was single viable CD3+CD4+CD8-CD45RO+ cells for memory CD4+ T cells. TCRdb keeps only in-frame clones here, not all; method: immunoSEQ multiplex PCR. In the table there are over 35,000 clones, around 78% of which are singletons. Input material: memory CD4+ T cells from blood. These receptors all come from an adult in good health and CMV-seronegative.

This rearrangement joins TRBV28 to TRBJ1-2; 7 bases are shared with TRBD1. After removal of 2 bases from V and 7 bases from J, the junction contained 16 bases not matched to a gene. Germline V gene sequence: CDR1 MDHEN, CDR2 SYDVKM. The CDR3 consists of 17 residues. The CDR3, as DNA: TGTGCCAGCAGTTTACCCGGACAGGCTTCCAGGACTGTTGGCTACACCTTC. It encodes CASSLPGQASRTVGYTF.

The chain couples TRBV28 to TRBJ1-6; possible D gene TRBD1, 5 bases. The CDR3 has 14 residues. The V gene's germline CDR1 is MDHEN and CDR2 SYDVKM. Trimming pared 2 bases from V and 9 bases from J, leaving 11 bases between. The CDR3 DNA sequence: TGTGCCAGCAGTTTAATCAGGGATGGTTCACCCCTCCACTTT. This gives the protein CASSLIRDGSPLHF. The whole variable domain, remainder taken from reference TRBV28 and TRBJ1-6, is DVKVTQSSRYLVKRTGEKVFLECVQDMDHENMFWYRQDPGLGLRLIYFSYDVKMKEKGDIPEGYSVSREKKERFSLILESASTNQTSMYLCASSLIRDGSPLHFGNGTRLTVT.

The genes are TRBV5-8 and TRBJ2-7, with 10 bases that match TRBD1. Germline CDR1 reads SGHTS; CDR2 reads YDEGEE. CDR3 size: 16 residues. The V segment lost 2 bases and the J segment 0 bases; nucleotides outside the gene matches: 5. CDR3 region: CASSFTGTGASYEQYF. CDR3 nucleotide sequence: TGTGCCAGCAGCTTTACCGGGACAGGGGCCTCCTACGAGCAGTACTTC.

V usage is TRBV11-1 and J usage is TRBJ2-1; 13 bases fit TRBD2. The CDR3 runs 18 residues. The V gene's germline CDR1 is SGHAT and CDR2 FQDESV (reference sequence). Germline trimming cut 5 bases from V and 0 bases from J; bases unmatched to any gene: 7. The CDR3 region is CASSPGLAGAPSYNEQFF. CDR3 nucleotide sequence: TGTGCCAGCAGCCCTGGACTAGCGGGGGCCCCCTCCTACAATGAGCAGTTCTTC.

This clone was detected only once. The chain is built from TRBV19 and TRBJ1-5, with 8 bases lining up with TRBD1. V dropped 6 bases and J dropped 6; count of bases not matched to a gene: 10. The CDR3 sequence is 15 residues long. The germline V gene has CDR1 LNHDA and CDR2 SQIVND (reference sequence). The CDR3: CASSKHGTGTQPQHF. The CDR3 region has the DNA TGTGCCAGTAGCAAACACGGGACAGGCACTCAGCCCCAGCATTTT.

This clone was counted once. The V gene is TRBV6-1, the J gene TRBJ1-1; D not certain. The CDR3 has 13 residues. In germline, CDR1 is MNHNS, CDR2 SASEGT. The V end was cut by 7 bases, the J end by 0 bases, with 9 bases between. CDR3: CASTQTMNTEAFF. In DNA form, the CDR3 reads TGTGCCAGCACACAGACAATGAACACTGAAGCTTTCTTT.

The gene calls are TRBV5-6 and TRBJ2-7, with D perhaps assigned TRBD1 or TRBD2 (5 bases each). Germline V gene lookup returns CDR1 SGHDT and CDR2 YYEEEE. This CDR3 is built from 14 residues. V was shortened by 5 bases and J by 0 bases, with 12 bases between the two germline ends. For the CDR3, the DNA is TGTGCCAGCAGTGGGACGGGAAGCTCCTACGAGCAGTACTTC. This encodes CASSGTGSSYEQYF.

The chain uses TRBV7-9 and TRBJ2-7; TRBD1 might be the D (6 bases). The germline V gene encodes CDR1 SEHNR and CDR2 FQNEAQ (reference sequence). The CDR3 has 15 residues. V lost 5 bases to trimming and J lost 4 bases, with 18 bases between them. The chain's CDR3 is CASSMAGKGQYEQYF. The CDR3 DNA reads TGTGCCAGCAGCATGGCAGGGAAGGGACAATACGAGCAGTACTTC.

The rearrangement joins TRBV5-1 to TRBJ2-6; D may match TRBD1 or TRBD2 (5 bases each). Trimming removed 1 base at V and 2 bases at J, with 10 bases between. CDR1 is SGHRS, CDR2 YFSETQ, per germline. The CDR3 is 16 residues long. The CDR3 protein is CASSLSRDPGANVLTF. The CDR3 DNA follows: TGCGCCAGCAGCTTGTCAAGGGACCCTGGGGCCAACGTCCTGACTTTC.

This sequence joins TRBV6-5 and TRBJ2-1, with D hard to call. Germline CDR1 is MNHEY and CDR2 is SVGAGI. This CDR3 is built from 13 residues. The V end lost 2 bases, the J end lost 6 bases, and 8 bases lay between the germline ends. The CDR3 loop is CASSYGDLNEQFF. The CDR3 nucleotides read TGTGCCAGCAGTTACGGTGACCTCAATGAGCAGTTCTTC.

This chain joins TRBV28 and TRBJ1-2, with 7 bases identical to TRBD1. The CDR3 is 12 amino acids. Trimming took 2 bases from V and 14 from J; bases not matched to a gene: 8. The germline V gene encodes CDR1 MDHEN and CDR2 SYDVKM. CDR3: CASSLGGRGETF. The CDR3 DNA is TGTGCCAGCAGTTTAGGCGGCAGGGGGGAGACCTTC.

The CDR3 DNA is TGTGCCAGCAGTGAACATGGGGGCCTCCTTTCACCCCTCCACTTT. This codes for CASSEHGGLLSPLHF. The V call is TRBV28, the J call TRBJ1-6, with D perhaps matching TRBD1 (6 bases). CDR3 length: 15 amino acids. The V and J ends lost 5 bases and 9 bases respectively, with 17 bases between them. CDR1 and CDR2 from the germline V gene are MDHEN and SYDVKM.